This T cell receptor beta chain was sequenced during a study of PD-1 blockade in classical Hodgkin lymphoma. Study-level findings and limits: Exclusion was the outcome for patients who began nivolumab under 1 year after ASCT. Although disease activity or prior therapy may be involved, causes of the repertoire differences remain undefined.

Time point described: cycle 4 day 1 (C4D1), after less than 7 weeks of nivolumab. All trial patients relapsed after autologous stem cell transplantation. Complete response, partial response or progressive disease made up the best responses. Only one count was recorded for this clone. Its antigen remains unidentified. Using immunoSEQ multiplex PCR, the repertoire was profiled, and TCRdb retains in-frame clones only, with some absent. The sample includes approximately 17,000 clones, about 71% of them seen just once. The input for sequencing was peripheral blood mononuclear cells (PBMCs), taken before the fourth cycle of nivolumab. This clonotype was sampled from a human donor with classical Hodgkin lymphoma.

The CDR3 loop is CASSIGWNTGELFF. Written as DNA, the CDR3 is TGTGCCAGTAGTATTGGGTGGAACACCGGGGAGCTGTTTTTT. The chain links TRBV19 to TRBJ2-2; unclear D gene. Germline values: CDR1 LNHDA, CDR2 SQIVND (reference sequence). The V gene lost 3 bases and the J gene lost 1 base, with 6 bases spanning the gap. The CDR3 is made up of 14 amino acids.